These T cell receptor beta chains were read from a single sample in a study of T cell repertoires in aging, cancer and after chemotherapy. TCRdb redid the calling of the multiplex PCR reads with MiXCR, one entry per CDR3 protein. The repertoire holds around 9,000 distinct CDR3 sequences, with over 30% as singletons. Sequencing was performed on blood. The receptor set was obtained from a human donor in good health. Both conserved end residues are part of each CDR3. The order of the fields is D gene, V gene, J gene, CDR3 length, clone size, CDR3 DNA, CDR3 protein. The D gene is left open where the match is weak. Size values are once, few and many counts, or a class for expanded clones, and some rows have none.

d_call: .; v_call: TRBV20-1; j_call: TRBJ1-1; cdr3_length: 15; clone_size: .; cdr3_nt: TGCAGTCCCCATGGTAGGCAGGGAAAGAACACTGAAGCTTTCTTT; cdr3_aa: CSPHGRQGKNTEAFF
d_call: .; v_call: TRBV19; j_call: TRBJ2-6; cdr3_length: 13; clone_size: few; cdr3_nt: TGTGCCGGGGGAGTCCTGGGGGCCAACGTCCTGACTTTC; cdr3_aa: CAGGVLGANVLTF
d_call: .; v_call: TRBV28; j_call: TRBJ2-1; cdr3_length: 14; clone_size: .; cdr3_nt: TGTGCCAGCAGTCCCGGACGGGCCTACAATGAGCAGTTCTTC; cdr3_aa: CASSPGRAYNEQFF
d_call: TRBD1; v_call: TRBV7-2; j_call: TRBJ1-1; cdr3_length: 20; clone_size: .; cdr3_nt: TGTGCCAGCAGCTCTACCGGGACAGAGTTTAACACCGGCATGAACACTGAAGCTTTCTTT; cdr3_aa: CASSSTGTEFNTGMNTEAFF
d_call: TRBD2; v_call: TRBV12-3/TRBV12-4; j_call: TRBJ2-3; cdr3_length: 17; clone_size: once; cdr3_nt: TGTGCCAGCAGTCCACCCGGTAGCGGGAGGCGCACAGATACGCAGTATTTT; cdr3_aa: CASSPPGSGRRTDTQYF
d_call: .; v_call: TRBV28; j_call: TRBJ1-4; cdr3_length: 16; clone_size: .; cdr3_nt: TGTGCCAGCACAGGGGCCCTGCAGGCAACTAATGAAAAACTGTTTTTT; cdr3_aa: CASTGALQATNEKLFF
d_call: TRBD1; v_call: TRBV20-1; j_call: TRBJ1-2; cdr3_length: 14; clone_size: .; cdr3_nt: TGCAGTGCCCCTCCCCAGGGGGTTAGCTATGGCTACACCTTC; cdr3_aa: CSAPPQGVSYGYTF
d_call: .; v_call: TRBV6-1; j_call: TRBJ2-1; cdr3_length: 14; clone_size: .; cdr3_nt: TGTGCCAGCAGTGAAATGGGGCGGAACAATGAGCAGTTCTTC; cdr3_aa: CASSEMGRNNEQFF
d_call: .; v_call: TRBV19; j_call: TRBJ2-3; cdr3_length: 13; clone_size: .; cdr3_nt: TGTGCCACCTCCGGTTCGGAGAGGGATACGCAGTATTTT; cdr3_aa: CATSGSERDTQYF
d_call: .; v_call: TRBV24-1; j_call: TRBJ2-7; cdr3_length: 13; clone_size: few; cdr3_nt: TGTGCCACCAGCCGCGCCGGGGACTACGAGCAGTACTTC; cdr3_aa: CATSRAGDYEQYF
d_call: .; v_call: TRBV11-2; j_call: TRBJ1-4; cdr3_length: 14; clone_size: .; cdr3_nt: TGTGCCAGCAGCTTAGCTGGAACTAATGAAAAACTGTTTTTT; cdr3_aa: CASSLAGTNEKLFF
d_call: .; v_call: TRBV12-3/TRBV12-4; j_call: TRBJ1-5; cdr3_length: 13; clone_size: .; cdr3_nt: TGTGCCAGCAGTTCGGACAGCCATCAGCCCCAGCATTTT; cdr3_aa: CASSSDSHQPQHF
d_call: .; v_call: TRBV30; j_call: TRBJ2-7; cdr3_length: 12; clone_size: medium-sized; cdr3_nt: TGTGCCTGGAGTCAGTGGGCTGGCGAGCAGTACTTC; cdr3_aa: CAWSQWAGEQYF
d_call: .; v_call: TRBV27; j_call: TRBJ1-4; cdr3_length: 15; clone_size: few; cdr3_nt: TGTGCCAGCAGTCCGCGACAGAGAACTAATGAAAAACTGTTTTTT; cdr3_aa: CASSPRQRTNEKLFF
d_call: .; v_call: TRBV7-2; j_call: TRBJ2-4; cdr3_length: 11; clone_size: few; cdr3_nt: TGTGCCAGCAGCAAAGGGTGGATTCAGTACTTC; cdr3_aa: CASSKGWIQYF
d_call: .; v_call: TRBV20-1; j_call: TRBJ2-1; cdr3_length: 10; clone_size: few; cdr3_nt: TGCAGTGCTAAAAGCAATGAGCAGTTCTTC; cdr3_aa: CSAKSNEQFF
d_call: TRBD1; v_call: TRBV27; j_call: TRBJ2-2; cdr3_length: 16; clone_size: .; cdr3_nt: TGTGCCAGCAGCCCGCCGGGACAGGGTTTGACCGGGGAGCTGTTTTTT; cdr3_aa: CASSPPGQGLTGELFF
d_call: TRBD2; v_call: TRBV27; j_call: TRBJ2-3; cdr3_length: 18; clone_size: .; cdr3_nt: TGTGCCAGCAGTGATTTAAGGACTAGCGGGTTTTCCACAGATACGCAGTATTTT; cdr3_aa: CASSDLRTSGFSTDTQYF
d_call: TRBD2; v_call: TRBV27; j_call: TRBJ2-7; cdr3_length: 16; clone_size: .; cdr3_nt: TGTGCCAGCAGGAAGATAGCGGGAGGGGGATTATACGAGCAGTACTTC; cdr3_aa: CASRKIAGGGLYEQYF
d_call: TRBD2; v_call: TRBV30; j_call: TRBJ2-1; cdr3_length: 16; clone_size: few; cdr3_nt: TGTGCCTGGTGTGACAGGGGACTAGCGGGACTTAATGAGCAGTTCTTC; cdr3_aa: CAWCDRGLAGLNEQFF
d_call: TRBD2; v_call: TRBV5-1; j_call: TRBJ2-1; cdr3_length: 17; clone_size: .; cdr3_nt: TGTGCCAGCAGCCCCGGACTAGCGGGAGCCGTCTACAATGAGCAGTTCTTC; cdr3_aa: CASSPGLAGAVYNEQFF
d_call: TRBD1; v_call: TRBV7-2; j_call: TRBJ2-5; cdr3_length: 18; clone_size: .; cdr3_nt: TGTGCCAGCAGCTCCTTATCCTCCGGGACAGGGATATGGGGGACCCAGTACTTC; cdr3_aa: CASSSLSSGTGIWGTQYF
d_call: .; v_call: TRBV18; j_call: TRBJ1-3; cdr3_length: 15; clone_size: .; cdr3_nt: TGTGCCAGCTCACCAAGATCGCAGAATGGAAACACCATATATTTT; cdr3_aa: CASSPRSQNGNTIYF
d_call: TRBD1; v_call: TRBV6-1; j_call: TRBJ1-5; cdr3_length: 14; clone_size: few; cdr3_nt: TGTGCCAGCAGACCTGACAGGGCCAATCAGCCCCAGCATTTT; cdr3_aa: CASRPDRANQPQHF
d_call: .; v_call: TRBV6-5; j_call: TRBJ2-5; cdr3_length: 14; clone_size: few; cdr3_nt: TGTGCCAGCAGTTCTCGGCAGGAGAGGGAGACCCAGTACTTC; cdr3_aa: CASSSRQERETQYF
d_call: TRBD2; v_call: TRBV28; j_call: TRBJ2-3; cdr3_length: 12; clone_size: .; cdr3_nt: TGTGCCAGCAGTTTATTAGGCGGGAGGGGGTTATTT; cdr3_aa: CASSLLGGRGLF
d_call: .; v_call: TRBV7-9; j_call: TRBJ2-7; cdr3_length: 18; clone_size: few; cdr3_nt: TGTGCCAGCAGCTTATGGCGGGGCCCGAGTATTAGCTCCTACGAGCAGTACTTC; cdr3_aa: CASSLWRGPSISSYEQYF
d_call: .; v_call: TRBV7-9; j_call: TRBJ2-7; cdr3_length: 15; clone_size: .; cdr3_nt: TGTGTCAGCAGCTCCGTGGGCAGGCCGCACTACGAGCAGTACTTC; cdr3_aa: CVSSSVGRPHYEQYF
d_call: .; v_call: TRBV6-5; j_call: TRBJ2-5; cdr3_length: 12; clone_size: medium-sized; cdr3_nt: TGTGCCAGCAGTGAACAGAGGGAGACCCAGTACTTC; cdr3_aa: CASSEQRETQYF
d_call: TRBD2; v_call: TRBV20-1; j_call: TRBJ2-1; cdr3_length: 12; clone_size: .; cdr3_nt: TGCAGTGCTTCCCGGGGGGGAGATGAGCAGTTCTTC; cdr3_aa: CSASRGGDEQFF
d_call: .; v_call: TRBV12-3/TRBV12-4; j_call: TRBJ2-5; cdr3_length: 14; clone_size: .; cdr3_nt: TGTGCCAGCAGTCCCAGGGGGGGGCAAGAGACCCAGTACTTC; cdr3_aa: CASSPRGGQETQYF
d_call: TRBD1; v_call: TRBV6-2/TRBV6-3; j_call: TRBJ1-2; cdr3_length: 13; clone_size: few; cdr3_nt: TGTGCCACCCGGACAGGGTGGATACGTGGCTACACCTTC; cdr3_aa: CATRTGWIRGYTF
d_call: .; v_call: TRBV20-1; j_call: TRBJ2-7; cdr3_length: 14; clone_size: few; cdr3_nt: TGCAGTGCTAGAGAGTATCCGGGCTCCTACGAGCAGTACTTC; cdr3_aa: CSAREYPGSYEQYF
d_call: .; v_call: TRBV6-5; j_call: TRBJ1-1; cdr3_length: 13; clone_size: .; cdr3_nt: TGTGCCAGCAGGCCAACAGGGTACACTGAAGCTTTCTTT; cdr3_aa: CASRPTGYTEAFF
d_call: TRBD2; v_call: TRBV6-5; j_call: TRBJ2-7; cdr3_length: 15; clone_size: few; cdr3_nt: TGTGCCAGCAGACCGGGGACTAGCGGGAGCTACGAGCAGTACTTC; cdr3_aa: CASRPGTSGSYEQYF
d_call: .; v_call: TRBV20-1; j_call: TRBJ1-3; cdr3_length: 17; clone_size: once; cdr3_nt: TGCAGTGCTAGAGATACGCTCGGCAGTGCCTCTGGAAACACCATATATTTT; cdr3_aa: CSARDTLGSASGNTIYF
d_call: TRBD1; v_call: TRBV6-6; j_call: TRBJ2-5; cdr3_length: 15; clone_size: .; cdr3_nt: TGTGCCAGCAGCCGCCCGGGACAGGGGGAAGAGACCCAGTACTTC; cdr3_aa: CASSRPGQGEETQYF
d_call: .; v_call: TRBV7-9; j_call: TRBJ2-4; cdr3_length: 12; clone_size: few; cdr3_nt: TGTGCCAGCAGCCCGCTTGGGGCCATTCAGTACTTC; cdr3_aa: CASSPLGAIQYF
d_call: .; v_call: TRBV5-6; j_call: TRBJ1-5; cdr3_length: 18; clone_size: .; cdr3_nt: TGTGCCAGCAGCTTGGGGGGGGGAACGGCAGGGTGGAATCAGCCCCAGCATTTT; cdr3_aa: CASSLGGGTAGWNQPQHF
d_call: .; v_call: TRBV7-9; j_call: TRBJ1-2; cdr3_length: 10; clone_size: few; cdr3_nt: TGTGCCAGCCTGGGGGATGGCTACACCTTC; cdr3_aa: CASLGDGYTF
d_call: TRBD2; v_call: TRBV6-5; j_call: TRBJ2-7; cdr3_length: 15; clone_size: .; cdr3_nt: TGTGCCAGCAGTTACTCACTAGCGGGAGTCTACGAGCAGTACTTC; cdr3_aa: CASSYSLAGVYEQYF
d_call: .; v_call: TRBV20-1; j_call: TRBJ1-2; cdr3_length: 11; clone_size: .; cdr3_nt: TGCAGTGCTAGAGATTCAATTGGCTACACCTTC; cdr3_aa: CSARDSIGYTF
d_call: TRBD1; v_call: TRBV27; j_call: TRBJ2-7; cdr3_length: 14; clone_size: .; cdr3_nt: TGTGCCAGCAGACTAACAGGGGTCGCCTACGAGCAGTACTTC; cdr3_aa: CASRLTGVAYEQYF
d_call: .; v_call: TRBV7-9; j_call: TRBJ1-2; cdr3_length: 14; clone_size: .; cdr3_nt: TGTGCCAGCAGCTTAGCAGCAGGGAACTATGGCTACACCTTC; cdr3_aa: CASSLAAGNYGYTF
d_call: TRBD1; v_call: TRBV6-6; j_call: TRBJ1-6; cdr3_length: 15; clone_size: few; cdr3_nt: TGTGCCAGCAGTTTCTCGCAGGGGGCAAATTCACCCCTCCACTTT; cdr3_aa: CASSFSQGANSPLHF